The rows below give T cell receptor beta chains drawn from one sample of a study of Graves' ophthalmopathy and Graves' hyperthyroidism. TCRdb independently ran MiXCR on the multiplex PCR reads; one entry per CDR3 protein. The sample consists of almost 400,000 distinct CDR3 sequences, 15% to 20% of them appearing once. The sequencing sample was made of peripheral blood. The source is a woman in her late teens or twenties with Graves' ophthalmopathy. CDR3s include the opening cysteine and the closing phenylalanine or tryptophan. The D gene is left open where the match is weak. Not all rows give a size; the values are once, few, many and, for expanded clones, a class.

v_call	j_call	clone_size	d_call	cdr3_nt	cdr3_aa
TRBV6-1	TRBJ2-4	many	NA	TGTGCCAGCCCCCGGGGAGCCAAAAACATTCAGTACTTC	CASPRGAKNIQYF
TRBV4-2	TRBJ2-7	many	TRBD2	TGTGCCAGCAGCCAAGCTGGGGCAGGTTGGAGCGGGAATATCCACGAGCAGTACTTC	CASSQAGAGWSGNIHEQYF
TRBV12-3/TRBV12-4	TRBJ2-7	many	NA	TGTGCCAGCAGTTCCTTGGAGGAGGATCCTCTCTACGAGCAGTACTTC	CASSSLEEDPLYEQYF
TRBV5-1	TRBJ2-7	NA	NA	TGCGCCAGCAGCTTGCCACAAGGGGCTCTTCCGAGGGAGCAGTACTTC	CASSLPQGALPREQYF
TRBV7-2	TRBJ2-7	NA	NA	TGTGCCAGCAGCTTAGGACGGGGGAATCCCTACGAGCAGTACTTC	CASSLGRGNPYEQYF
TRBV7-9	TRBJ1-2	many	NA	TGTGCCAGCAGCCCTAGGGTCCCCTATGGCTACACCTTC	CASSPRVPYGYTF
TRBV28	TRBJ2-7	many	TRBD1	TGTGCCAGCAGCTACAGGGGACCTCCGGACGAGCAGTACTTC	CASSYRGPPDEQYF
TRBV6-2/TRBV6-3	TRBJ2-7	many	NA	TGTGCCAGCAGTTCCGCCGACGGACCCGCATACTGCGAGCAGTACTTC	CASSSADGPAYCEQYF
TRBV27	TRBJ1-1	many	NA	TGTGCCAGCAGTTTAACAGGATGGACTGAAGCTTTCTTT	CASSLTGWTEAFF
TRBV2	TRBJ2-5	many	TRBD1	TGTGCCAGCAGAGAAGGACAGGGGTTTTGGGAGACCCAGTACTTC	CASREGQGFWETQYF
TRBV30	TRBJ1-6	NA	TRBD1	TGTGCCTGGAATATACCGGGACAGGGTGGACCACCCCTCCACTTT	CAWNIPGQGGPPLHF
TRBV28	TRBJ2-7	many	NA	TGTGCCAGCAGCCTCGGTCCACCGGGGGAGCAGTACTTC	CASSLGPPGEQYF
TRBV2	TRBJ2-7	many	TRBD1	TGTGCCAGCAGGGAAGGACAGGGTGTGTTCAACGAGCAGTACTTC	CASREGQGVFNEQYF
TRBV20-1	TRBJ2-5	many	NA	TGCAGTGCTGGATTCCCTTCAGTGGCAGTCGAAGAGACCCAGTACTTC	CSAGFPSVAVEETQYF